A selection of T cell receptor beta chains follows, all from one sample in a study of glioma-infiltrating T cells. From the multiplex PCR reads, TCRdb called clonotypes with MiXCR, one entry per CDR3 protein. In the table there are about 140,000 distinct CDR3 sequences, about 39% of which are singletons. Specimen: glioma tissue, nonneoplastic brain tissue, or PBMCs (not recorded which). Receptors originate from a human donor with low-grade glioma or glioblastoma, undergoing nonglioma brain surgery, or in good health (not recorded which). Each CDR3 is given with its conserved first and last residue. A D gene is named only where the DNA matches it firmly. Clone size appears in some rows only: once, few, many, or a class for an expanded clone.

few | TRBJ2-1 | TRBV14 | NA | TGTGCCAGCAGCCCGCCGTTAAATGAGCAGTTCTTC | CASSPPLNEQFF
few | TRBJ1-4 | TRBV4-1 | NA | TGCGCCAGCAGCCAAGCGTCGCAGGGCCTCGGGAGTAATGAAAAACTGTTTTTT | CASSQASQGLGSNEKLFF
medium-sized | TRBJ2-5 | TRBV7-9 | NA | TGTGCCAGCAGCCCTGGGACCAACGCGGAGACCCAGTACTTC | CASSPGTNAETQYF
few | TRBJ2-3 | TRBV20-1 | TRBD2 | TGCAGTGCGACGGGACTACACTACACAGATACGCAGTATTTT | CSATGLHYTDTQYF
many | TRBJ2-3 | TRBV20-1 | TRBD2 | TGCAGTGCTAGAGACCCCGCGGGACTAGGGGCAGATACGCAGTATTTT | CSARDPAGLGADTQYF
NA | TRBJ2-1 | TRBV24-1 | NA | TGTGCCACCAGTGAGTCCAGTCTCGACGTACGGGGCTACAATGAGCAGTTCTTC | CATSESSLDVRGYNEQFF
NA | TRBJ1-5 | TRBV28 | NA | TGTGCCAGCAGTTTGTCGCAGGGGATGGGTAACAATCAGCCCCAGCATTTT | CASSLSQGMGNNQPQHF
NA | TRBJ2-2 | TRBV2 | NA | TGTGCCAGCGTGGTAAATCCCGGGGAGCTGTTTTTT | CASVVNPGELFF
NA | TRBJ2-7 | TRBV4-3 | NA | TGCGCCAGCAGCCAAGCAACAGGGTCTGGCGAGCAGTACTTC | CASSQATGSGEQYF
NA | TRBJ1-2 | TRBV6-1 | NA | TGTGCCAGCAGTTGGACGGAGAACTATGGCTACACCTTC | CASSWTENYGYTF
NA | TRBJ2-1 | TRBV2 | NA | TGTGCCGGCAGTGCGTCCGAAAGTAGGACCCAGCAGTTCTTC | CAGSASESRTQQFF